Listed below are T cell receptor beta chains from one sample, sequenced in a study of cytotoxic CD8 clonotypes in ibrutinib-treated CLL. Measured with immunoSEQ multiplex PCR; TCRdb has only the in-frame clones, and not every one. The sample shows some 27,000 clones, approximately 57% of them seen only once. The specimen was PBMCs, collected before ibrutinib treatment. The receptors shown here come from a human donor with chronic lymphocytic leukemia. Each CDR3 is given without its conserved first and last residue. The D gene is left open where the match is weak. Not all rows give a size; the values are once, few, many and, for expanded clones, a class.

J gene | D gene | V gene | clone size | CDR3 protein
TRBJ1-3 | TRBD1 | TRBV10-3 | few | AISDSGGSSGNTIY
TRBJ1-1 | . | TRBV9 | . | ASSLPPRGAEAF
TRBJ2-1 | TRBD1 | TRBV7-8 | few | ASSLGPTGGGRQF
TRBJ2-1 | TRBD2 | TRBV14 | few | ASSQDAGGYEQF
TRBJ2-5 | . | TRBV7-9 | few | ASSGSEETQY
TRBJ1-2 | . | TRBV9 | . | ASSPSSGTQSRGYT
TRBJ2-7 | TRBD2 | TRBV5-1 | . | ASSLWTSGTSYEQY
TRBJ2-5 | TRBD2 | TRBV15 | . | ATSRGLAGGRETQY
TRBJ1-4 | TRBD1 | TRBV11-2 | . | ASSLGTGIHLYEKLF
TRBJ2-1 | TRBD1 | TRBV4-2 | . | ASSSLPTGTGSDEQF
TRBJ1-4 | TRBD1 | TRBV4-1 | . | ASKRTGTGEKLF
TRBJ1-2 | . | TRBV6-5 | . | ASSYGPTGFGYGYT
TRBJ1-5 | . | TRBV7-7 | few | ASSLVPADATLNQPQH
TRBJ2-2 | TRBD2 | TRBV5-1 | . | ASMGLASPANTGELF
TRBJ2-7 | . | TRBV7-2 | once | ASSLVWGTNYEQY
TRBJ2-1 | . | TRBV7-9 | . | ASSSPLSGSYNEQF
TRBJ2-3 | . | TRBV11-3 | few | ASSPRLGTDTQY
TRBJ2-7 | . | TRBV5-1 | . | ASSLIRDYEQY
TRBJ2-7 | TRBD1 | TRBV19 | . | ASSTTGTYEQY
TRBJ1-1 | TRBD1 | TRBV10-3 | . | AISDFGQGVTEAF
TRBJ2-7 | . | TRBV6-6 | . | ASSQPSVYEQY
TRBJ2-1 | TRBD2 | TRBV5-1 | . | ASSLAPGLAGGNEQF
TRBJ1-2 | . | TRBV27 | . | ASSSQQGPVYGYT
TRBJ2-3 | . | TRBV2 | few | ASSVADTQY
TRBJ2-7 | TRBD2 | TRBV27 | once | ASSFASGRSYEQY
TRBJ2-1 | TRBD1 | TRBV10-3 | . | AISRTGPTTHEQF
TRBJ1-5 | . | TRBV4-1 | . | ASSQDSYGNQPQH
TRBJ2-7 | . | TRBV28 | . | ASSIHSGFYEQY
TRBJ1-6 | . | TRBV19 | . | ASSGGFSYNSPLH
TRBJ2-7 | . | TRBV19 | . | ASSIATGEQY
TRBJ2-1 | . | TRBV10-3 | . | AISEGRSGHEQF
TRBJ2-7 | . | TRBV11-2 | few | ASSAGIPEQY
TRBJ2-3 | TRBD2 | TRBV7-3 | few | ASSSLATDTQY
TRBJ2-5 | . | TRBV29-1 | . | SVGATPSQETQY
TRBJ2-5 | . | TRBV6-1 | . | ASIRNREQTQY
TRBJ2-3 | . | TRBV25-1 | . | ASARRTQLDTQY
TRBJ1-1 | . | TRBV7-6 | few | ASSLKAQGNTEAF
TRBJ2-7 | . | TRBV10-1 | . | ASSEGLGGYEQY
TRBJ1-2 | TRBD1 | TRBV4-1 | . | ASSQVWDRVYGYT
TRBJ2-7 | TRBD1 | TRBV7-6 | . | ASSPDRGDYEQY
TRBJ1-2 | . | TRBV7-2 | . | ASSLARGVGYGYT
TRBJ2-2 | . | TRBV9 | . | ASSVDLTGELF
TRBJ2-5 | TRBD2 | TRBV29-1 | . | SVWGLAGEETQY
TRBJ1-5 | . | TRBV2 | few | ASHKGRAQPQH
TRBJ2-5 | TRBD1 | TRBV6-5 | . | ASRTGGKETQY
TRBJ2-3 | . | TRBV7-9 | . | ASSRGGGRSDTQY
TRBJ1-2 | . | TRBV10-3 | few | AIRGLTSGYT
TRBJ1-6 | . | TRBV7-3 | . | ASSFSPLKGKRNSPLH
TRBJ2-7 | . | TRBV6-6 | once | ASRPRAGTDYEQY
TRBJ2-7 | . | TRBV9 | . | ASSVDPFPGTTYEQY
TRBJ2-5 | . | TRBV10-3 | . | ANSGGIEETQY
TRBJ1-3 | . | TRBV18 | few | ASSPPVDRNTIY
TRBJ1-1 | TRBD1 | TRBV6-5 | medium-sized | ASRRTGGRPEAF
TRBJ1-1 | TRBD1 | TRBV6-1 | . | ASCPGQMNTEAF
TRBJ1-2 | . | TRBV11-2 | . | ASSFGGNYGYT
TRBJ1-1 | . | TRBV5-1 | . | ASSLRTRSVDSEAF
TRBJ2-7 | . | TRBV11-2 | . | ASSIGWPNITTGEQY
TRBJ2-3 | TRBD2 | TRBV7-8 | . | ASSQASGRSTDTQY
TRBJ2-1 | TRBD1 | TRBV11-2 | . | ASSRDRVFSWWYEQF